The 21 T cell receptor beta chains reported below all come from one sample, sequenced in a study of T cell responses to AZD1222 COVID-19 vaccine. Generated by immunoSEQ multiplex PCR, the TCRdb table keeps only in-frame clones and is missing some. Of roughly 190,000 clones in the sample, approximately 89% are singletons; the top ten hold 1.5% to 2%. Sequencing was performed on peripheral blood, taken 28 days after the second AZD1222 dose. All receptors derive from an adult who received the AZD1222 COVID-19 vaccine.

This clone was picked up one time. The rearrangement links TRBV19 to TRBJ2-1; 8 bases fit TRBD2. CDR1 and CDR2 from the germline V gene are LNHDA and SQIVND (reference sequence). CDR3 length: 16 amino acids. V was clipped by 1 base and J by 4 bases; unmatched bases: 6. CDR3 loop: CASSIAGLAFYNEQFF. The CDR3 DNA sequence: TGTGCCAGTAGTATAGCCGGACTAGCTTTTTACAATGAGCAGTTCTTC.

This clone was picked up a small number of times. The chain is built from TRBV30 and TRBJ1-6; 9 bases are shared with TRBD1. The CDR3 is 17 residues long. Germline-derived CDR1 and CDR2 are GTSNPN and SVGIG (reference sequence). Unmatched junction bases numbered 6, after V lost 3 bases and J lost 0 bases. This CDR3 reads CAWRRTGASSYNSPLHF. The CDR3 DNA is TGTGCCTGGAGAAGGACAGGGGCGAGCTCCTATAATTCACCCCTCCACTTT.

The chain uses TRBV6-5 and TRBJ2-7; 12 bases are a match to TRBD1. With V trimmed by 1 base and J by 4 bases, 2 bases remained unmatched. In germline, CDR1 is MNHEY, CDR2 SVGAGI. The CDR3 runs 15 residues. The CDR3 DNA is TGTGCCAGCAGTTACTGGGGACAGGGGGCTTACGAGCAGTACTTC. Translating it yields CASSYWGQGAYEQYF.

CDR3 in DNA: TGTGCCAGCAGCGGGGACAGGGGATATCAGCCCCAGCATTTT. This sequence encodes CASSGDRGYQPQHF. The J gene is TRBJ1-5, the V gene TRBV2; 10 bases align to TRBD1. Germline values: CDR1 SNHLY, CDR2 FYNNEI. Trimming removed 6 bases from V and 5 bases from J; junction bases left unmatched: 4. CDR3 size: 14 residues.

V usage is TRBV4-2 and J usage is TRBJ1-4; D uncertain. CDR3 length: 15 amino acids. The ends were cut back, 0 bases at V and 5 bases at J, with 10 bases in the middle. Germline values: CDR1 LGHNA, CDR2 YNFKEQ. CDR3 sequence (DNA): TGTGCCAGCAGCCAAGATCTCGGACTCAATGAAAAACTGTTTTTT. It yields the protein CASSQDLGLNEKLFF.

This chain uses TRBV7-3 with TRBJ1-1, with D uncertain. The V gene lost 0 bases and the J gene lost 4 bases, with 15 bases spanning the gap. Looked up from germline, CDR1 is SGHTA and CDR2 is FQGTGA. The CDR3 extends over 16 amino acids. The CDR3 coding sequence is TGTGCCAGCAGCTTAACGCCCGGGAGCCCCCTCACTGAAGCTTTCTTT. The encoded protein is CASSLTPGSPLTEAFF. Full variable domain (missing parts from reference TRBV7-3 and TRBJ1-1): GAGVSQTPSNKVTEKGKYVELRCDPISGHTALYWYRQSLGQGPEFLIYFQGTGAADDSGLPNDRFFAVRPEGSVSTLKIQRTERGDSAVYLCASSLTPGSPLTEAFFGQGTRLTVV.

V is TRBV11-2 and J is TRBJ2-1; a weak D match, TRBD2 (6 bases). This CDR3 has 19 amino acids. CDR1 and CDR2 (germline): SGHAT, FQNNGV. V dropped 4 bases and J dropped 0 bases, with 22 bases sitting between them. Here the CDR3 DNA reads TGTGCCAGCAGCTACCGGAATCCGGGACTCTCCCGCTCCTACAATGAGCAGTTCTTC. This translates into CASSYRNPGLSRSYNEQFF.

The CDR3 region is CASSLAIQETQYF. CDR3 sequence (DNA): TGCGCCAGCAGCCTCGCGATTCAAGAGACCCAGTACTTC. This rearrangement joins TRBV4-1 to TRBJ2-5; D remains ambiguous. The V gene's germline CDR1 is MGHRA and CDR2 YSYEKL. Trimming pared 4 bases from V and 2 bases from J, leaving 8 bases between. The CDR3 loop spans 13 amino acids.

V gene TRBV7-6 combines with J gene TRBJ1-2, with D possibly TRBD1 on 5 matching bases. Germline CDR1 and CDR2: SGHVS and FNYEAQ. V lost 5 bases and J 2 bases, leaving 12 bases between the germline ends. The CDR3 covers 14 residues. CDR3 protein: CASSPAGVNYGYTF. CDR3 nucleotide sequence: TGTGCCAGCAGCCCCGCGGGGGTCAACTATGGCTACACCTTC.

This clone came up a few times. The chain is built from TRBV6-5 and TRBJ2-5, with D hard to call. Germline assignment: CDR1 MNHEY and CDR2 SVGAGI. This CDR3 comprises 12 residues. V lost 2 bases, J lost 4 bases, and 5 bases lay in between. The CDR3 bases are TGTGCCAGCAGTTACGTCGGAGAGACCCAGTACTTC. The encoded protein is CASSYVGETQYF.

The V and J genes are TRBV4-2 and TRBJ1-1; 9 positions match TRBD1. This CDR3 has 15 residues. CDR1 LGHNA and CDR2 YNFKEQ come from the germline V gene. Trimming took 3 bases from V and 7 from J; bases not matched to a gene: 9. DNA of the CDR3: TGTGCCAGCAGCCACGGTAACAGGGGGCAGAATGAAGCTTTCTTT. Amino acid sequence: CASSHGNRGQNEAFF.

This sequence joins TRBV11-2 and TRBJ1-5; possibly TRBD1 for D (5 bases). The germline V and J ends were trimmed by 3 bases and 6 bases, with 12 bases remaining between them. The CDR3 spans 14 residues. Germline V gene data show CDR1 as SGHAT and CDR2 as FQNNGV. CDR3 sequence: CASSLSREGQPQHF. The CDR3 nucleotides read TGTGCCAGCAGCTTGAGCAGGGAGGGTCAGCCCCAGCATTTT.

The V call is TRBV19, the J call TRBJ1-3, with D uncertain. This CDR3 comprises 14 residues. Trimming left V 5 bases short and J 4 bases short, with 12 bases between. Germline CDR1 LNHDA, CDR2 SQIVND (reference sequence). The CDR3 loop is CASSVGPRGNTIYF. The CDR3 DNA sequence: TGTGCCAGTAGTGTCGGCCCTAGGGGAAACACCATATATTTT.

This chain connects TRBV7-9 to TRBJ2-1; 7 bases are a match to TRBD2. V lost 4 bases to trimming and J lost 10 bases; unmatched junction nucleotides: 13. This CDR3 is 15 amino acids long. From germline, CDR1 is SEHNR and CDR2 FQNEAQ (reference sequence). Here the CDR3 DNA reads TGTGCCAGCAGCTCCCGGGAGGCGTCCGGCGGAGAGCAGTTCTTC. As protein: CASSSREASGGEQFF.

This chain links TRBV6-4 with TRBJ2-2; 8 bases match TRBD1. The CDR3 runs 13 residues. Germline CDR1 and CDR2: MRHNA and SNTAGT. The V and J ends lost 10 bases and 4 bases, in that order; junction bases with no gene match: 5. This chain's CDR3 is CATGQGATGELFF. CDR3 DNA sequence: TGTGCCACCGGACAGGGAGCCACCGGGGAGCTGTTTTTT.

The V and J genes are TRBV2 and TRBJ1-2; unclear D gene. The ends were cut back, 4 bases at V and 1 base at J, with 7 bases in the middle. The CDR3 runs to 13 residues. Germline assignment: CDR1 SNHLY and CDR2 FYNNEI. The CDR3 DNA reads TGTGCCAGCAGTGTCTCGGTTAACTATGGCTACACCTTC. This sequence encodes CASSVSVNYGYTF.

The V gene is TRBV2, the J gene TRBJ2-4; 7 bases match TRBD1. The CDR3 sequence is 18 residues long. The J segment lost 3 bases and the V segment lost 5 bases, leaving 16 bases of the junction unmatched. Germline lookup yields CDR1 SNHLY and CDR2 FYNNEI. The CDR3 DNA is TGTGCCAGCAGTAGTCCTTATTCGGGACAGTTCGTCAAAAACATTCAGTACTTC. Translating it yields CASSSPYSGQFVKNIQYF.

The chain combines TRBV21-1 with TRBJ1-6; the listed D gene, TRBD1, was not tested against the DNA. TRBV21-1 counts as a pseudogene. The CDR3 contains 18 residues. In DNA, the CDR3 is TGTGCCAGCAGCTCCCCGGCAGGGGTTGATTCCTATAATTCACCCCTCCACTTT. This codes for CASSSPAGVDSYNSPLHF.

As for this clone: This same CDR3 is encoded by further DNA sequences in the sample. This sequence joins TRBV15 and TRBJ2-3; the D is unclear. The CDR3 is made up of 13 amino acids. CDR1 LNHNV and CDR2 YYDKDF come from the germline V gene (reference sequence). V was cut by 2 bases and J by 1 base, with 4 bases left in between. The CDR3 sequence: CATSRQGTDTQYF. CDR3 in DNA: TGTGCCACCAGCAGACAGGGCACAGATACGCAGTATTTT.

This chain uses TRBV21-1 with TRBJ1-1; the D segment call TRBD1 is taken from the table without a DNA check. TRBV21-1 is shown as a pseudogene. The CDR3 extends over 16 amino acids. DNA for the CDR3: TGTGCCAGCAGCAAAAACGCCAGGGGGATGAACACTGAAGCTTTCTTT. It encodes CASSKNARGMNTEAFF.

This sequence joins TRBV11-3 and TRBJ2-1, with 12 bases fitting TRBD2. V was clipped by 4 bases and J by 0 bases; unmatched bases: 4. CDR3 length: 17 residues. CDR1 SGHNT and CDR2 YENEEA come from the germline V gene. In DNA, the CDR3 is TGTGCCAGCAGCTCTCTAGCGGGAGGGAGCTCCTACAATGAGCAGTTCTTC. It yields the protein CASSSLAGGSSYNEQFF.